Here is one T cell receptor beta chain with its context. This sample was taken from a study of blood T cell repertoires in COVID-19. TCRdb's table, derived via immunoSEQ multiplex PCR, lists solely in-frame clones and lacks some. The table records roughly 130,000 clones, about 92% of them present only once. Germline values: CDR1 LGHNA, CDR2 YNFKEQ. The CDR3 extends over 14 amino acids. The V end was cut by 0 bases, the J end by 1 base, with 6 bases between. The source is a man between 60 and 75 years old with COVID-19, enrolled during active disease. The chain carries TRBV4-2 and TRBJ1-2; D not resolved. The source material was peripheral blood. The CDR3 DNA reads TGTGCCAGCAGCCAAGATCAGCGTAACTATGGCTACACCTTC. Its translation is CASSQDQRNYGYTF.